The present T cell receptor beta chain was sequenced within a study of T cell repertoires in cytomegalovirus infection. Per germline, CDR1 MNHEY and CDR2 SMNVEV (reference sequence). The CDR3 covers 16 residues. V was pared by 5 bases and J by 5 bases, with 10 bases of the junction left unmatched. This clonotype was found many times. MiXCR, applied by TCRdb to the reads, yields one record per CDR3 protein. The profile shows 200,000 to 300,000 distinct CDR3 sequences, more than 9% of them singletons. The J gene is TRBJ2-1, the V gene TRBV27, with 9 bases that match TRBD1. The receptor was isolated from a human donor in good health (CMV status not recorded). Some clones in this sample may be carry-over from other donors' samples. What was sequenced was PBMCs. CDR3 sequence reads: CASSKSGTGNNNEQFF. The CDR3 bases are TGTGCCAGCAGTAAGTCCGGGACAGGGAATAACAATGAGCAGTTCTTC.